This TCR beta chain was recorded in a study of tumor-infiltrating lymphocytes in primary liver carcinoma. At the level of the study: Ages ranged from 30 to 69, with HCC or mixed HCC-cholangiocarcinoma. Findings and caveats of the study: Tumor-adjacent and tumor-blood pairs overlapped less than tumor region pairs did. Tumor top-250-clone fraction significantly exceeded that of blood (p = 0.039).

The blood RNA (from unsorted whole blood) was obtained, and germline DNA was also extracted. At sampling, these chronic HBV carriers had received no treatment. TCR beta cDNA was prepared out of about 530 ng total RNA by means of a constant-region primer. Libraries for TCR beta were built through three nested multiplex PCR rounds, which together made up a slightly modified ARM-PCR procedure. Two initial PCR rounds of around 10 cycles each paired TRBV1-TRBV30 forward primers with a C-beta reverse primer. One entry per CDR3 protein, called by TCRdb with MiXCR from the multiplex PCR reads. The table lists a few hundred thousand distinct CDR3 sequences, 50% to 75% of them singletons. The V gene's germline CDR1 is LGHNA and CDR2 YSLEER. The CDR3 contains 13 residues. This clonotype was found a few times. Its antigen remains unidentified. Possible read error: a much larger clone is one base away.

The sequencing input was peripheral blood. The origin of this receptor is a woman between 25 and 40 years old with primary liver carcinoma and hepatitis B virus infection. The chain couples TRBV4-3 to TRBJ2-5; a weak D match, TRBD2 (5 bases). The CDR3 reads CASNQVGEETQYF. The CDR3 DNA reads TGCGCCAGCAACCAAGTCGGGGAAGAGACCCAGTACTTC.